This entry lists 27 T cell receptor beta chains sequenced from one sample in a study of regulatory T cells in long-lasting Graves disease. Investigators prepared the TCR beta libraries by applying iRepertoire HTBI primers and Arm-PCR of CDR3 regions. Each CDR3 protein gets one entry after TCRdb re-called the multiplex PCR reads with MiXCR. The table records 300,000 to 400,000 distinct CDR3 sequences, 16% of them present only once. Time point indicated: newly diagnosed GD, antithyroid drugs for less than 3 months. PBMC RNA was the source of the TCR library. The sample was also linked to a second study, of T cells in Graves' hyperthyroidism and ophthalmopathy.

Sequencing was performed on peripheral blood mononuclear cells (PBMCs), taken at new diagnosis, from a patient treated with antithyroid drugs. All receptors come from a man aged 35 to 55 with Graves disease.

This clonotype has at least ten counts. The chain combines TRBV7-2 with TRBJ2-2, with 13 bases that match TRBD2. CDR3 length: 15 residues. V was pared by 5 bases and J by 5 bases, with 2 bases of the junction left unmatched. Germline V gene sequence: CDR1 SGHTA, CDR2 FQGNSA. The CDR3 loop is CASSKGLAGTGELFF. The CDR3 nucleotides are TGTGCCAGCAGCAAGGGACTAGCGGGGACCGGGGAGCTGTTTTTT.

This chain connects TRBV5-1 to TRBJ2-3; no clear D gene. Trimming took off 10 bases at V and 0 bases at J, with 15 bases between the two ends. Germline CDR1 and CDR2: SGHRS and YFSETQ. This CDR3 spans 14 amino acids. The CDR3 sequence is CASAEAASTDTQYF. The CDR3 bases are TGCGCCTCAGCAGAGGCAGCTAGCACAGATACGCAGTATTTT.

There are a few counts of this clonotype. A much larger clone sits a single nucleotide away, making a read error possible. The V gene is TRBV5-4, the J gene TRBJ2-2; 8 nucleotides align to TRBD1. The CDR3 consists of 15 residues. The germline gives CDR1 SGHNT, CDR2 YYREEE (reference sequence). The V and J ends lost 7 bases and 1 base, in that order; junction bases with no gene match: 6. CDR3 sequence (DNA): TGTGCCAGCGGTTCCGGGACAGGGAACACCGGGGAGCTGTTTTTT. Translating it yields CASGSGTGNTGELFF.

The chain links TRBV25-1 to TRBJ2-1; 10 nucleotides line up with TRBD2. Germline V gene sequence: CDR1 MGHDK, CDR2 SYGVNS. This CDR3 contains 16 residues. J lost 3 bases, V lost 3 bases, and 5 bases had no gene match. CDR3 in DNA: TGTGCCAGCAGTGAGTTAGGACTAGCGGACTACAATGAGCAGTTCTTC. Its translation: CASSELGLADYNEQFF.

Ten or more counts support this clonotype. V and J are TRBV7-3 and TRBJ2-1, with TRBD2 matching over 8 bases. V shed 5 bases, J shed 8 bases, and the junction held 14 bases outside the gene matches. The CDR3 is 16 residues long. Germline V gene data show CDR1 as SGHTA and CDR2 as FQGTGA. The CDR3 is CASSGTSGPGEDEQFF. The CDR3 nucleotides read TGTGCCAGCAGCGGTACTAGCGGCCCGGGGGAGGATGAGCAGTTCTTC. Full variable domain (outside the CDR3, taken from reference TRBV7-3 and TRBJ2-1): GAGVSQTPSNKVTEKGKYVELRCDPISGHTALYWYRQSLGQGPEFLIYFQGTGAADDSGLPNDRFFAVRPEGSVSTLKIQRTERGDSAVYLCASSGTSGPGEDEQFFGPGTRLTVL.

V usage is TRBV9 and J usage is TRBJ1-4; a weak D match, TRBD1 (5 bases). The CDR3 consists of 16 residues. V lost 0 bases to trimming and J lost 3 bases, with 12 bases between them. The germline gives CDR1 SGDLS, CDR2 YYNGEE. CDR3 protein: CASSVDATGPNEKLFF. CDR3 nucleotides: TGTGCCAGCAGCGTAGACGCCACGGGGCCTAATGAAAAACTGTTTTTT.

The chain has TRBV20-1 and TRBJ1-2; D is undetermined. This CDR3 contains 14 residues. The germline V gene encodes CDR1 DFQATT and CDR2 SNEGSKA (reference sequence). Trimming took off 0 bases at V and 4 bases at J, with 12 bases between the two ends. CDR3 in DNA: TGCAGTGCTAGAGAGGCGAGAAAATTCTATGGCTACACCTTC. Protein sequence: CSAREARKFYGYTF.

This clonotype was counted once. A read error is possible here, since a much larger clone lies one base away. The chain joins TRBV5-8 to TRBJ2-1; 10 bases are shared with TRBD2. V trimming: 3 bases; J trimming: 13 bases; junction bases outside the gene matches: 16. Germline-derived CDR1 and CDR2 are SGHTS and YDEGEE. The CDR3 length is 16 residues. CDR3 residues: CASSSRLAGIQETQFF. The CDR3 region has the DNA TGTGCCAGCAGCTCCCGACTAGCGGGTATACAAGAGACCCAGTTCTTC.

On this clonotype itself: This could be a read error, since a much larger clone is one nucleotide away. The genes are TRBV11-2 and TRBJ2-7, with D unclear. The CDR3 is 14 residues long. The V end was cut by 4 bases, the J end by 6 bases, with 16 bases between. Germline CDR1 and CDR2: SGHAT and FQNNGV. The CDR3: CASSSITNRFEQYF. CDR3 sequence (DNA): TGTGCCAGCAGCTCCATCACGAACCGCTTCGAGCAGTACTTC.

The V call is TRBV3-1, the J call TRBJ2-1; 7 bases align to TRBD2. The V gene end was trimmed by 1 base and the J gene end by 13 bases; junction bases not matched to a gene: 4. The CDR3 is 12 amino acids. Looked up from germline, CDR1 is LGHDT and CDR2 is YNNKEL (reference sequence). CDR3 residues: CASSQAGGGQFF. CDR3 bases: TGTGCCAGCAGCCAAGCAGGCGGGGGACAGTTCTTC.

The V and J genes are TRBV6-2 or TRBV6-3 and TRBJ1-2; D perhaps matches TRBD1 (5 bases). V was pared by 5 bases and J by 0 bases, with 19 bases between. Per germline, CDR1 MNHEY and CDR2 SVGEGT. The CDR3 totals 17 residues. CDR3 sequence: CASSLRGRTGTNYGYTF. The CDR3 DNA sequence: TGTGCCAGCAGTCTCCGAGGCCGAACAGGAACTAACTATGGCTACACCTTC.

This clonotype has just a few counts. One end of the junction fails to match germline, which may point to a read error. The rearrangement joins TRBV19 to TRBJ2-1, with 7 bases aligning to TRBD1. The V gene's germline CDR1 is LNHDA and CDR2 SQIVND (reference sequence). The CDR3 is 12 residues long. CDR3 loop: CASSIRGQQAYF. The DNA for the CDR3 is TGTGCCAGTAGTATTAGGGGACAGCAGGCATACTTC.

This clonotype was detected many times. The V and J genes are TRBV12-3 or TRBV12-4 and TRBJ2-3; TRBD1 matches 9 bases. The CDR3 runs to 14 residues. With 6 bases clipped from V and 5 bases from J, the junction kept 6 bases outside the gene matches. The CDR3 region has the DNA TGTGCCAGCAGACAACAGGGGGCGGGAGATACGCAGTATTTT. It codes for CASRQQGAGDTQYF.

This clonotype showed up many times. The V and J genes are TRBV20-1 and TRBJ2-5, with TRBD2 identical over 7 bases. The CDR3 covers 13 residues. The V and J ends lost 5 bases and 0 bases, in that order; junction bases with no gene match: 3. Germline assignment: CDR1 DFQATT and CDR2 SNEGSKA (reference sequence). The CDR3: CSADGTNQETQYF. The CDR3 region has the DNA TGCAGTGCTGACGGGACTAACCAAGAGACCCAGTACTTC.

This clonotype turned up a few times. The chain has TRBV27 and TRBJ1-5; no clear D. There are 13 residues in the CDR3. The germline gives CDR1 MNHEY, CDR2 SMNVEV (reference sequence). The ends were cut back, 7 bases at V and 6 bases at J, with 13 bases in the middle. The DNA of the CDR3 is TGTGCCAGCATGGGAACACTCGGTCAGCCCCAGCATTTT. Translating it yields CASMGTLGQPQHF.

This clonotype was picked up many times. This chain's CDR3 is CASGRQGGETQYF. The CDR3 coding sequence is TGTGCCAGCGGACGACAGGGAGGCGAGACCCAGTACTTC. The chain joins TRBV6-1 to TRBJ2-5, with TRBD1 as a possible D gene (7 bases). Germline values: CDR1 MNHNS, CDR2 SASEGT. With 8 bases removed from V and 5 bases from J, the gap between germline ends came to 15 bases. This CDR3 has 13 residues.

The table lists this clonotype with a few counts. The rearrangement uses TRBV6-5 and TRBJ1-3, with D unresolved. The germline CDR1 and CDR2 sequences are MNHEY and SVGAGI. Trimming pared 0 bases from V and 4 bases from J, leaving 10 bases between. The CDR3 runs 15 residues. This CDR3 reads CASSYSGFSGNTIYF. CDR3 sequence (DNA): TGTGCCAGCAGTTACTCGGGCTTCTCAGGAAACACCATATATTTT.

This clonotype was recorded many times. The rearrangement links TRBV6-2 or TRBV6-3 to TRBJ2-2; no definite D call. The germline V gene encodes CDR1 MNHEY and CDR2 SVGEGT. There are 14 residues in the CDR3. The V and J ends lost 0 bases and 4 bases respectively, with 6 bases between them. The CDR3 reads CASSYSRFTGELFF. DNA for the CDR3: TGTGCCAGCAGTTACTCGCGGTTCACCGGGGAGCTGTTTTTT.

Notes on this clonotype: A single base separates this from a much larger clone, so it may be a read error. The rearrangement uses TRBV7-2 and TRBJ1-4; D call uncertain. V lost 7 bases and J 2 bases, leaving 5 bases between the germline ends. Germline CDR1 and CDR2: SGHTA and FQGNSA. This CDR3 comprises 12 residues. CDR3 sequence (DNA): TGTGCCAGCAAAGGGACTAATGAAAAACTGTTTTTT. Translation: CASKGTNEKLFF.

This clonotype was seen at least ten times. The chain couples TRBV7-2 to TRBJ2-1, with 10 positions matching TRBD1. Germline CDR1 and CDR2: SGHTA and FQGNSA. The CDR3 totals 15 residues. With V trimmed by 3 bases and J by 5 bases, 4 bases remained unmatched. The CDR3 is CASSLGQGQHNEQFF. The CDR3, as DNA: TGTGCCAGCAGCTTGGGACAGGGGCAACACAATGAGCAGTTCTTC. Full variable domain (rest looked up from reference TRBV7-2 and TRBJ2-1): GAGVSQSPSNKVTEKGKDVELRCDPISGHTALYWYRQSLGQGLEFLIYFQGNSAPDKSGLPSDRFSAERTGGSVSTLTIQRTQQEDSAVYLCASSLGQGQHNEQFFGPGTRLTVL.

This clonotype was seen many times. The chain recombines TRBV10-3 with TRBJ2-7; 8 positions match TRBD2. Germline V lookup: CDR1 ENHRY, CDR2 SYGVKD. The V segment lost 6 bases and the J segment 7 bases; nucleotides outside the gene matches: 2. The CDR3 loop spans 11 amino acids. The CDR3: CAISGGDEQYF. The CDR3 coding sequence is TGTGCCATCAGCGGGGGGGATGAGCAGTACTTC.

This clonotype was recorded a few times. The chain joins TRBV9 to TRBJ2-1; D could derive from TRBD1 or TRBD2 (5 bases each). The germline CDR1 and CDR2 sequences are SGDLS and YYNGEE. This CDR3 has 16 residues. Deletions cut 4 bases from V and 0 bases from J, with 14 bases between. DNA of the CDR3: TGTGCCAGCAGCTTAAGGGACCGCAGCTCCTACAATGAGCAGTTCTTC. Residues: CASSLRDRSSYNEQFF. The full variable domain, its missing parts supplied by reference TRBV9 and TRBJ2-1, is DSGVTQTPKHLITATGQRVTLRCSPRSGDLSVYWYQQSLDQGLQFLIQYYNGEERAKGNILERFSAQQFPDLHSELNLSSLELGDSALYFCASSLRDRSSYNEQFFGPGTRLTVL.

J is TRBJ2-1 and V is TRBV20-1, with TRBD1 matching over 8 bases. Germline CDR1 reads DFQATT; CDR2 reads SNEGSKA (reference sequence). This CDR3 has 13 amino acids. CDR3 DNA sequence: TGCAGCGCCTTAGGACAGGGCGACAATGAGCAGTTCTTC. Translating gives CSALGQGDNEQFF.

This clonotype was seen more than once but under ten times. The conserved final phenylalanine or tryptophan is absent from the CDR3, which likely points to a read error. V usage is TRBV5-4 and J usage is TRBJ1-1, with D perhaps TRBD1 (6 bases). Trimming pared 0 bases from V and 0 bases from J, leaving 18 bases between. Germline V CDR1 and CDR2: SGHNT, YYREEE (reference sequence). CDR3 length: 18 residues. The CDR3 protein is CASSLDMGRTAMNTEAFI. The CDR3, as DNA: TGTGCCAGCAGCTTGGATATGGGGCGGACAGCAATGAACACTGAAGCTTTCATT.

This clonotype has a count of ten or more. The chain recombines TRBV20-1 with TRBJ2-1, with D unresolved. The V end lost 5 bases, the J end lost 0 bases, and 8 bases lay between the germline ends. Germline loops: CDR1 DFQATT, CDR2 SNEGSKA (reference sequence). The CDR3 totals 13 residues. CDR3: CSADSSSYNEQFF. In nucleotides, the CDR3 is TGCAGTGCTGATTCGAGCTCCTACAATGAGCAGTTCTTC.

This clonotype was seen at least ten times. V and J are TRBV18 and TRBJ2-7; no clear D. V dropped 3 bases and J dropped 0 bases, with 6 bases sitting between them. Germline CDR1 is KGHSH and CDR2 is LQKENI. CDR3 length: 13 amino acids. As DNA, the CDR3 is TGTGCCAGCTCACCTTACATCTCCTACGAGCAGTACTTC. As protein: CASSPYISYEQYF.

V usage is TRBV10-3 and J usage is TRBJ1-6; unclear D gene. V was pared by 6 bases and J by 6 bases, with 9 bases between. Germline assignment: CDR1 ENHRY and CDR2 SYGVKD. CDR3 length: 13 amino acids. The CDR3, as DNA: TGTGCCATCAGGGTTATCTCTAATTCACCCCTCCACTTT. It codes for CAIRVISNSPLHF.